Below, 14 T cell receptor beta chains from the same sample are listed, as sequenced in a study of cytotoxic CD8 clonotypes in ibrutinib-treated CLL. Assay used: immunoSEQ multiplex PCR; TCRdb lists only in-frame clones, some missing. The table includes about 60,000 clones, about 54% detected once. The input for sequencing was PBMCs, taken at disease progression, from a patient treated with ibrutinib. The receptors were sampled from a human donor with chronic lymphocytic leukemia.

The chain has TRBV20-1 and TRBJ2-1, with D possibly matching TRBD1 (6 bases). The germline V gene encodes CDR1 DFQATT and CDR2 SNEGSKA (reference sequence). V lost 2 bases and J 8 bases, leaving 7 bases between the germline ends. This CDR3 spans 11 amino acids. The CDR3 nucleotides read TGCAGTGCTAGACAGGGGCATGAGCAGTTCTTC. Translation gives CSARQGHEQFF.

The chain employs TRBV2 and TRBJ2-7, with 10 bases identical to TRBD1. Germline-derived CDR1 and CDR2 are SNHLY and FYNNEI. The V segment lost 8 bases and the J segment 6 bases; nucleotides outside the gene matches: 10. This CDR3 has 14 residues. As DNA, the CDR3 is TGTGCCAGCTGGGAAACCGGGACAGGGGCCGAGCAGTACTTC. Translation: CASWETGTGAEQYF.

This clone was recorded a few times. This rearrangement joins TRBV18 to TRBJ1-2; D perhaps matches TRBD1 (6 bases). The CDR3 covers 14 residues. Germline CDR1 is KGHSH and CDR2 is LQKENI. V was cut by 3 bases and J by 4 bases, with 12 bases left in between. The CDR3 DNA follows: TGTGCCAGCTCACCCCGGGACACGAGCTATGGCTACACCTTC. Translated, it gives CASSPRDTSYGYTF.

The V gene is TRBV9, the J gene TRBJ2-5; 7 bases match TRBD2. CDR1 and CDR2 from the germline V gene are SGDLS and YYNGEE. The CDR3 is 16 amino acids. Trimming removed 0 bases from V and 2 bases from J; junction bases left unmatched: 7. The CDR3 loop reads CASSVGAGAGQETQYF. CDR3 nucleotides: TGTGCCAGCAGCGTAGGTGCGGGAGCGGGGCAAGAGACCCAGTACTTC.

Within the sample, this clone is medium-sized. The CDR3 DNA reads TGCAGCGTTGAACCCGACAGGTTAAACTATGGCTACACCTTC. Translating it yields CSVEPDRLNYGYTF. V and J are TRBV29-1 and TRBJ1-2, with a weak D call TRBD1 (6 bases). V shed 2 bases and J shed 2 bases, with 12 bases lying between them. The CDR3 runs to 14 residues. Germline values: CDR1 SQVTM, CDR2 ANQGSEA.

This clone was counted a few times. The chain links TRBV7-2 to TRBJ2-1, with 8 bases lining up with TRBD1. The CDR3 has 15 residues. Germline CDR1 and CDR2: SGHTA and FQGNSA. V lost 5 bases and J lost 1; bases outside the gene matches: 4. The CDR3 spells CASSPDRGSYNEQFF. CDR3 DNA sequence: TGTGCCAGCAGCCCAGACAGGGGTTCCTACAATGAGCAGTTCTTC.

This clone was observed a few times. The chain recombines TRBV9 with TRBJ1-4, with D uncertain. V lost 5 bases, J lost 4 bases, and 12 bases lay in between. This CDR3 is 14 amino acids long. Germline CDR1 reads SGDLS; CDR2 reads YYNGEE. CDR3 nucleotides: TGTGCCAGCAGTAAACAGAGAAGTAATGAAAAACTGTTTTTT. Translation: CASSKQRSNEKLFF.

The V gene is TRBV30, the J gene TRBJ1-1; D is unclear. CDR3 length: 13 amino acids. CDR1 GTSNPN and CDR2 SVGIG come from the germline V gene (reference sequence). Trimming took 3 bases from V and 4 from J, leaving 12 bases between them. This chain's CDR3 is CAWSEVGSTEAFF. DNA for the CDR3: TGTGCCTGGAGCGAAGTGGGATCCACTGAAGCTTTCTTT.

This clone was recorded a few times. The rearrangement joins TRBV11-2 to TRBJ1-5; no firm D call. V lost 0 bases to trimming and J lost 7 bases, with 13 bases between them. Germline V gene sequence: CDR1 SGHAT, CDR2 FQNNGV. This CDR3 has 15 residues. In DNA form, the CDR3 reads TGTGCCAGCAGCTTAGATTCACTATTAGGCCAGCCCCAGCATTTT. It codes for CASSLDSLLGQPQHF.

This clone has more than one count but fewer than ten. V gene TRBV4-1 combines with J gene TRBJ2-2; TRBD1 matches 8 bases. After removal of 8 bases from V and 6 bases from J, the junction contained 8 bases not matched to a gene. CDR1 MGHRA and CDR2 YSYEKL come from the germline V gene. The CDR3 spans 14 residues. The CDR3 nucleotides are TGCGCCAGCGTGGGGGCAGGGGGCTCCGGGGAGCTGTTTTTT. Residues: CASVGAGGSGELFF.

V and J are TRBV5-6 and TRBJ2-4, with a weak D call TRBD1 (5 bases). V gave up 2 bases and J gave up 4 bases, with 10 bases separating them. Per the germline V gene, CDR1 is SGHDT and CDR2 is YYEEEE. The CDR3 contains 14 residues. DNA for the CDR3: TGTGCCAGCAGCTTCCAGGACAAGAAAAACATTCAGTACTTC. It is translated as CASSFQDKKNIQYF.

The genes are TRBV25-1 and TRBJ2-1, with D possibly being TRBD1 (5 bases). Germline V CDR1 and CDR2: MGHDK, SYGVNS. V was trimmed by 6 bases and J by 12 bases, leaving 15 bases between them. The CDR3 totals 12 residues. The CDR3 here is CASSQDRWGQFF. The CDR3 coding sequence is TGTGCCAGCAGCCAAGACAGATGGGGGCAGTTCTTC.

This chain connects TRBV19 to TRBJ1-5; 7 bases are shared with TRBD1. CDR3 length equals 16 residues. After removal of 1 base from V and 4 bases from J, the junction contained 7 bases not matched to a gene. Germline loops: CDR1 LNHDA, CDR2 SQIVND (reference sequence). The CDR3 region has the DNA TGTGCCAGTAGTATAGTCCCCGACAGGGAGAATCAGCCCCAGCATTTT. The encoded protein is CASSIVPDRENQPQHF.

This clone occurred a few times. V gene TRBV29-1 combines with J gene TRBJ2-7; 9 bases fit TRBD1. The CDR3 runs 13 residues. Germline lookup yields CDR1 SQVTM and CDR2 ANQGSEA. V lost 6 bases to trimming and J lost 1 base; unmatched junction nucleotides: 4. CDR3 coding DNA: TGCAGCGTGACCGGGACAGGGTCCTACGAGCAGTACTTC. As protein: CSVTGTGSYEQYF.